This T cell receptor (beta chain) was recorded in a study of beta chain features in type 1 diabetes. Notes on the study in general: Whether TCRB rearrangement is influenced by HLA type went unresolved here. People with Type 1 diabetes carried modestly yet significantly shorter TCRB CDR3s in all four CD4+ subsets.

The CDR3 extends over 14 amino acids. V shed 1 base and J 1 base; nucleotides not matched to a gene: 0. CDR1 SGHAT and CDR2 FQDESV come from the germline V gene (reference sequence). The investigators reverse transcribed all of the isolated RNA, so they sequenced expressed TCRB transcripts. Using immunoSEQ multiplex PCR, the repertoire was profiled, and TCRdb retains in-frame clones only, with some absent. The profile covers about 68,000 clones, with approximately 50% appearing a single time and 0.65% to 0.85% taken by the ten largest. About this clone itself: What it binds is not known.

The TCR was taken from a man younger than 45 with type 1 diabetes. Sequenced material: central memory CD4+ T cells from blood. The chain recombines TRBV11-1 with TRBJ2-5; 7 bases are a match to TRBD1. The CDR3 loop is CASSLGQGQETQYF. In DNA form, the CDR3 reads TGTGCCAGCAGCTTAGGACAGGGCCAAGAGACCCAGTACTTC.